These T cell receptor beta chains were read from a single sample in a study of T cell responses to AZD1222 COVID-19 vaccine. Repertoires were generated with immunoSEQ multiplex PCR, while TCRdb's copy carries only in-frame clones and drops some. The sample consists of 84,000 or so clones, around 91% of them appearing once. Sequencing was performed on peripheral blood, taken on day 0 of MenACWY control vaccination. The receptors originated from an adult in good health. Each CDR3 is given with its conserved first and last residue. The order of the fields is V gene, J gene, CDR3 protein.

v_gene: TRBV5-1; j_gene: TRBJ1-4; CDR3aa: CASSFGQTREKLFF
v_gene: TRBV5-1; j_gene: TRBJ2-3; CDR3aa: CASSLGGASGTDTQYF
v_gene: TRBV18; j_gene: TRBJ2-7; CDR3aa: CASSQKTGTTYEQYF
v_gene: TRBV7-2; j_gene: TRBJ1-1; CDR3aa: CASRLAGGLNAEAFF
v_gene: TRBV5-4; j_gene: TRBJ1-5; CDR3aa: CASQPWGVNQPQHF
v_gene: TRBV19; j_gene: TRBJ2-3; CDR3aa: CASSPSGGAFDTQYF
v_gene: TRBV5-8; j_gene: TRBJ1-1; CDR3aa: CASSLERVRRNTEAFF
v_gene: TRBV5-6; j_gene: TRBJ1-2; CDR3aa: CASSFPLQGAKGYTF
v_gene: TRBV25-1; j_gene: TRBJ1-4; CDR3aa: CASTTPLGGSGEKLFF
v_gene: TRBV27; j_gene: TRBJ1-5; CDR3aa: CASRGQGKGPNQPQHF
v_gene: TRBV5-8; j_gene: TRBJ1-1; CDR3aa: CASRSGDGMNTEAFF